These T cell receptor beta chains were read from a single sample in a study of CD8 T cells in Susac syndrome. TCRdb itself ran the immunoSEQ multiplex PCR reads through MiXCR, one entry per CDR3 protein. Here the sample spans around 170,000 distinct CDR3 sequences, under 95% being singletons. Material for sequencing was CD4+ T cells from PBMCs. Source of these receptors: a human donor in good health. Each CDR3 is given without its conserved first and last residue.

J gene: TRBJ2-1; V gene: TRBV21-1; CDR3 protein: ASSSHRVAHNEQF
J gene: TRBJ2-1; V gene: TRBV6-2/TRBV6-3; CDR3 protein: ASRAAGGNEQF
J gene: TRBJ1-5; V gene: TRBV18; CDR3 protein: ASSPGARGEEPQH
J gene: TRBJ2-2; V gene: TRBV30; CDR3 protein: AWSVIPVYTGELF
J gene: TRBJ2-3; V gene: TRBV6-4; CDR3 protein: ASSDGNTDTQY
J gene: TRBJ2-6; V gene: TRBV7-9; CDR3 protein: ASTGTRGANVLT
J gene: TRBJ2-1; V gene: TRBV6-1; CDR3 protein: ASSELAGGYNEQF
J gene: TRBJ1-5; V gene: TRBV6-1; CDR3 protein: ASREDSYQPQH
J gene: TRBJ2-1; V gene: TRBV2; CDR3 protein: ASREDRVNEQF
J gene: TRBJ1-5; V gene: TRBV7-9; CDR3 protein: ASSSQDQPQH